A selection of T cell receptor beta chains follows, all from one sample in a study of T cell responses to AZD1222 COVID-19 vaccine. Measured with immunoSEQ multiplex PCR; TCRdb has only the in-frame clones, and not every one. This sample has more than 150,000 clones, with 92% found just once. Material: peripheral blood, obtained 28 days after the second AZD1222 dose. These receptors came from an adult who received the AZD1222 COVID-19 vaccine. Both conserved end residues are part of each CDR3. A D gene is named only where the DNA matches it firmly. Clone size is not always given. Where it is, it says once, few, many or a class for expanded clones.

size,D,V,J,length,CDR3,DNA
.,.,TRBV6-4,TRBJ2-3,14,CASSSGSFTDTQYF,TGTGCCAGCAGTTCGGGGTCCTTCACAGATACGCAGTATTTT
.,TRBD1,TRBV27,TRBJ1-1,15,CASSPLPGQLTEAFF,TGTGCCAGCAGTCCGCTACCGGGACAGCTCACTGAAGCTTTCTTT
once,TRBD1,TRBV18,TRBJ2-3,17,CASSPPRDRGRADTQYF,TGTGCCAGCTCACCACCGAGGGACAGGGGAAGGGCAGATACGCAGTATTTT
.,TRBD1,TRBV5-1,TRBJ2-2,16,CASSSNDRADTGELFF,TGCGCCAGCAGCTCTAACGACAGGGCGGACACCGGGGAGCTGTTTTTT
once,.,TRBV6-5,TRBJ1-1,13,CASSRQGGTEAFF,TGTGCCAGCAGCCGACAAGGAGGCACTGAAGCTTTCTTT
.,TRBD1,TRBV24-1,TRBJ1-5,14,CATSDDRDHQPQHF,TGTGCCACCAGTGACGACAGGGACCATCAGCCCCAGCATTTT
.,TRBD2,TRBV29-1,TRBJ2-7,14,CSVEASGGAYEQYF,TGCAGCGTTGAGGCGAGCGGGGGAGCCTACGAGCAGTACTTC
.,.,TRBV12-3/TRBV12-4,TRBJ1-2,12,CASSSTNYGYTF,TGTGCCAGCAGTTCCACGAACTATGGCTACACCTTC
.,.,TRBV5-1,TRBJ2-2,14,CASSPGLLTGELFF,TGCGCCAGCAGCCCGGGACTCCTCACCGGGGAGCTGTTTTTT
.,.,TRBV6-5,TRBJ1-4,13,CASSYDYNEKLFF,TGTGCCAGCAGTTACGACTATAATGAAAAACTGTTTTTT
.,.,TRBV7-3,TRBJ1-2,16,CASSLRGHADVGGYTF,TGTGCCAGCAGCTTAAGGGGACATGCTGATGTCGGTGGCTACACCTTC
.,TRBD1,TRBV7-9,TRBJ1-5,15,CASSVGQGDNQPQHF,TGTGCCAGCAGCGTCGGACAGGGAGACAATCAGCCCCAGCATTTT
.,.,TRBV6-1,TRBJ1-1,15,CASSEYTGSFTEAFF,TGTGCCAGCAGTGAATACACAGGTTCCTTCACTGAAGCTTTCTTT
.,.,TRBV7-9,TRBJ1-1,13,CAGSLNGDTEAFF,TGTGCCGGCAGCTTAAATGGGGACACTGAAGCTTTCTTT
.,TRBD1,TRBV5-1,TRBJ1-2,17,CASSLGQGTIPNYGYTF,TGCGCCAGCAGCTTGGGACAGGGCACAATTCCTAACTATGGCTACACCTTC
.,.,TRBV6-5,TRBJ2-1,15,CASSSLGGGGNEQFF,TGTGCCAGCAGTTCTTTGGGGGGTGGTGGCAATGAGCAGTTCTTC
.,TRBD2,TRBV5-5,TRBJ2-1,16,CASTLLAGSSYNEQFF,TGTGCCAGCACCCTACTAGCGGGAAGCTCCTACAATGAGCAGTTCTTC
.,.,TRBV6-5,TRBJ1-5,14,CASQGQLGQKPQHF,TGTGCCAGCCAAGGACAGCTTGGGCAGAAGCCCCAGCATTTT
.,.,TRBV28,TRBJ1-5,14,CASSSGGSHQPQHF,TGTGCCAGCAGTTCGGGCGGCTCGCATCAGCCCCAGCATTTT
.,TRBD1,TRBV6-1,TRBJ2-7,14,CASSEGPGGNEQYF,TGTGCCAGCAGTGAAGGGCCAGGGGGCAACGAGCAGTACTTC
few,.,TRBV6-4,TRBJ2-5,13,CASSDNQGATQYF,TGTGCCAGCAGTGACAACCAAGGGGCGACCCAGTACTTC
.,.,TRBV25-1,TRBJ1-4,15,CASSGLQGGGEKLFF,TGTGCCAGCAGTGGGCTACAGGGAGGGGGTGAAAAACTGTTTTTT
.,.,TRBV18,TRBJ2-5,15,CASSPPSGQKETQYF,TGTGCCAGCTCACCACCCTCAGGACAAAAAGAGACCCAGTACTTC
.,.,TRBV4-2,TRBJ2-2,15,CASSQVWLEGGELFF,TGTGCCAGCAGCCAAGTTTGGCTGGAGGGCGGGGAGCTGTTTTTT
.,TRBD1,TRBV6-2/TRBV6-3,TRBJ2-5,12,CASSRTGPTQYF,TGTGCCAGCAGCCGGACAGGGCCAACCCAGTACTTC
.,.,TRBV6-1,TRBJ2-1,14,CASSETRGRDEQFF,TGTGCCAGCAGTGAAACCCGGGGAAGGGATGAGCAGTTCTTC
.,TRBD2,TRBV28,TRBJ2-1,17,CASGNTGRLAGHNEQFF,TGTGCCAGCGGTAACACAGGGAGACTAGCGGGGCACAATGAGCAGTTCTTC
.,TRBD1,TRBV19,TRBJ2-7,14,CASSTDGQGYEQYF,TGTGCCAGTAGTACGGATGGACAGGGCTACGAGCAGTACTTC
.,.,TRBV5-8,TRBJ1-4,13,CASSLQTDEKLFF,TGTGCCAGCAGCCTTCAGACGGATGAAAAACTGTTTTTT
few,.,TRBV30,TRBJ1-2,12,CAWSVLDYGYTF,TGTGCCTGGAGTGTACTCGACTATGGCTACACCTTC
.,.,TRBV5-1,TRBJ1-2,12,CASRPALGGYTF,TGCGCCAGCAGACCGGCCCTTGGGGGCTACACCTTC
.,.,TRBV15,TRBJ1-1,15,CATSRVSTVGTEAFF,TGTGCCACCAGCAGAGTAAGTACAGTGGGCACTGAAGCTTTCTTT
.,.,TRBV5-1,TRBJ2-5,16,CASSPGWQESLETQYF,TGCGCCAGCAGCCCGGGTTGGCAGGAGTCTTTAGAGACCCAGTACTTC
.,.,TRBV28,TRBJ2-7,13,CASSLEQGDEQYF,TGTGCCAGCAGTTTGGAGCAGGGTGACGAGCAGTACTTC
.,.,TRBV5-1,TRBJ2-1,14,CASSPGGQYNEQFF,TGCGCCAGCAGCCCTGGGGGGCAGTACAATGAGCAGTTCTTC
.,TRBD2,TRBV5-1,TRBJ2-5,16,CASSLELGGPQETQYF,TGCGCCAGCAGCTTGGAATTGGGAGGGCCCCAGGAGACCCAGTACTTC
.,.,TRBV4-2,TRBJ1-4,16,CASSQGEAGKNEKLFF,TGTGCCAGCAGCCAAGGTGAGGCGGGGAAAAATGAAAAACTGTTTTTT
.,.,TRBV7-8,TRBJ1-4,13,CASSWGPNEKLFF,TGTGCCAGCAGCTGGGGACCAAATGAAAAACTGTTTTTT
.,.,TRBV2,TRBJ1-1,14,CASSEEGKNTEAFF,TGTGCCAGCAGTGAAGAGGGAAAGAACACTGAAGCTTTCTTT
.,.,TRBV2,TRBJ1-6,16,CASSDEGLGNNSPLHF,TGTGCCAGCAGTGACGAAGGTTTGGGTAATAATTCACCCCTCCACTTT
.,.,TRBV5-1,TRBJ2-1,15,CASSSELVSYNEQFF,TGCGCCAGCAGCTCGGAACTAGTGTCCTACAATGAGCAGTTCTTC
.,.,TRBV5-4,TRBJ2-2,14,CASSLSPSTGELFF,TGTGCCAGCAGCTTGTCACCGTCCACCGGGGAGCTGTTTTTT
.,.,TRBV5-1,TRBJ1-3,17,CASSLWEHTGFGNTIYF,TGCGCCAGCAGCTTGTGGGAACACACAGGGTTCGGAAACACCATATATTTT
.,TRBD2,TRBV11-3,TRBJ2-1,19,CASSLDAGASSLLLNEQFF,TGTGCCAGCAGCTTAGATGCGGGAGCCTCGTCGCTACTACTCAATGAGCAGTTCTTC
.,TRBD2,TRBV11-2,TRBJ2-3,18,CASSLGASGTSSTDTQYF,TGTGCCAGCAGCTTAGGGGCGAGCGGGACCTCTAGCACAGATACGCAGTATTTT
.,TRBD1,TRBV5-1,TRBJ2-5,15,CASSPSGTGLETQYF,TGCGCCAGCAGCCCTTCCGGGACAGGGCTAGAGACCCAGTACTTC
.,.,TRBV7-2,TRBJ2-3,15,CASRITEGSTDTQYF,TGTGCCAGCAGGATCACGGAGGGGAGCACAGATACGCAGTATTTT
.,.,TRBV2,TRBJ2-5,14,CASSVWDSQETQYF,TGTGCCAGCAGTGTATGGGACTCCCAAGAGACCCAGTACTTC
once,.,TRBV6-2/TRBV6-3,TRBJ1-4,11,CASSYGEKLFF,TGTGCCAGCAGTTACGGTGAAAAACTGTTTTTT
.,TRBD1,TRBV18,TRBJ1-5,17,CASSPGTGDYSNQPQHF,TGTGCCAGCTCACCAGGGACAGGGGATTATAGCAATCAGCCCCAGCATTTT